The present entry profiles one T cell receptor (beta chain) with its context. This sample was taken from a study of blood T cell repertoires in COVID-19. Looking at the study overall: Italy, Spain and the United States were the sources of the convalescent and acute COVID-19 samples. T cells, B-cell-depleted T cells, or PBMCs provided the cDNA or gDNA that served as material.

The CDR3 extends over 21 amino acids. Clones were sequenced by immunoSEQ multiplex PCR, and TCRdb holds only the in-frame ones, with some missing. The sample contains 150,000 to 200,000 clones, roughly 80% of which appear only once. The sequenced sample was peripheral blood. The V and J genes are TRBV12-2 and TRBJ2-1; the D call of TRBD2 is as the table states it, not checked on the DNA. TRBV12-2 has pseudogene status. The receptor was derived from a woman older than 75 with acute or convalescent COVID-19. In DNA, the CDR3 is TGTGCAAGTCGCCCCCCTATTAGGGCTAGCGCCCAAAGCAGCTCCTACAATGAGCAGTTCTTC. Amino acid sequence: CASRPPIRASAQSSSYNEQFF.